The present TCR beta chain was sequenced within a study of cytomegalovirus exposure and HLA in healthy donors. Study results and caveats: A list of 164 TCR beta chains associated with cytomegalovirus was given. A further, later analysis showed that HLA-associated TCR beta chains (compared with equally common others) were more clonally expanded.

PCR primers comprised 60 Vbeta and 13 Jbeta primers. Sequencing was performed with immunoSEQ multiplex PCR; in TCRdb, only in-frame clones are kept and a portion is missing. The sample yields some 100,000 clones, 65% to 80% seen once. This CDR3 is 15 amino acids long. Per the germline V gene, CDR1 is SGHTA and CDR2 is FQGTGA. Germline trimming cut 2 bases from V and 15 bases from J; bases unmatched to any gene: 14. All the people who gave samples were healthy bone marrow donors. At the time of sampling, donors were nominally healthy, though unrecorded immune exposures were likely. This clone was detected only once. The antigen is not known.

V gene TRBV7-3 combines with J gene TRBJ2-3, with TRBD2 matching 10 bases. The clonotype originates from a young woman in good health and CMV-seropositive. Sequencing used PBMCs. The DNA of the CDR3 is TGTGCCAGCAGCTTAGACCCTAGCGGGAGTAGGATGAAATATTTT. This translates into CASSLDPSGSRMKYF.